This is a list of T cell receptor beta chains from one sample in a study of control samples from healthy donors and cancer patients. Here immunoSEQ multiplex PCR was the method, and the copy in TCRdb shows in-frame clones only, minus some. The table records under 150,000 clones, under 90% of them present only once. Sequencing was done on a sample of blood. The source of these receptors is a man aged 30-40 years in good health. CDR3s include the opening cysteine and the closing phenylalanine or tryptophan. The D gene is left open where the match is weak. The listing skips clone size in some rows; elsewhere it reads once, few, many or a size class.

d_call,v_call,j_call,clone_size,cdr3_aa,cdr3_nt
.,TRBV2,TRBJ1-1,.,CASSGGGGRLNTEAFF,TGTGCCAGCAGTGGGGGTGGAGGACGTTTGAACACTGAAGCTTTCTTT
.,TRBV4-2,TRBJ2-7,.,CASSQEGASSYEQYF,TGTGCCAGCAGCCAAGAGGGGGCCAGCTCCTACGAGCAGTACTTC
.,TRBV9,TRBJ1-1,.,CASSVALVTEAFF,TGTGCCAGCAGCGTAGCCCTTGTAACTGAAGCTTTCTTT
.,TRBV7-9,TRBJ1-2,once,CASSQRALGYTF,TGTGCCAGCAGCCAACGGGCCTTAGGCTACACCTTC
.,TRBV6-4,TRBJ2-1,.,CASSKDSGRTKGEQFF,TGTGCCAGCAGCAAAGATTCAGGACGGACGAAGGGGGAGCAGTTCTTC
.,TRBV9,TRBJ1-5,.,CASSVGSNQPQHF,TGTGCCAGCAGCGTAGGGTCTAATCAGCCCCAGCATTTT
TRBD1,TRBV27,TRBJ1-2,.,CASSLTGGDYGYTF,TGTGCCAGCAGTTTGACAGGGGGCGACTATGGCTACACCTTC
.,TRBV2,TRBJ1-1,.,CASSADKNTEAFF,TGTGCCAGCAGCGCGGACAAGAACACTGAAGCTTTCTTT
TRBD1,TRBV13,TRBJ2-7,.,CASSLVLDRGGEQYF,TGTGCCAGCAGCTTAGTACTGGACAGGGGAGGCGAGCAGTACTTC
.,TRBV5-1,TRBJ2-7,.,CASSLEGFRYEQYF,TGCGCCAGCAGCTTGGAGGGATTTCGCTACGAGCAGTACTTC
TRBD1,TRBV25-1,TRBJ1-2,.,CASSEPTGAGGYTF,TGTGCCAGCAGTGAACCCACAGGGGCAGGGGGCTACACCTTC
.,TRBV5-1,TRBJ2-3,.,CASSDTDTQYF,TGCGCCAGCTCGGATACAGATACGCAGTATTTT
.,TRBV6-5,TRBJ2-7,.,CASSYGAELTYEQYF,TGTGCCAGCAGTTACGGGGCGGAGCTCACCTACGAGCAGTACTTC
.,TRBV19,TRBJ1-4,.,CASSTGRGSEKLFF,TGTGCCAGTAGTACCGGGAGAGGAAGTGAAAAACTGTTTTTT
.,TRBV19,TRBJ1-2,once,CASRQTPGSGGYTF,TGTGCCAGTAGACAGACCCCAGGCAGTGGTGGCTACACCTTC
.,TRBV3-1/TRBV3-2,TRBJ2-5,once,CASSQVGSETQYF,TGTGCCAGCAGCCAAGTCGGGTCCGAGACCCAGTACTTC
TRBD1,TRBV28,TRBJ1-2,.,CASSSGQGRFWDRDGYTF,TGTGCCAGCAGTTCGGGACAGGGTCGTTTCTGGGATCGTGATGGCTACACCTTC
TRBD1,TRBV5-4,TRBJ2-1,.,CASSTGGYNEQFF,TGTGCCAGCAGCACAGGGGGCTACAATGAGCAGTTCTTC
TRBD1,TRBV27,TRBJ1-2,.,CASSSTRQGANGYGYTF,TGTGCCAGCAGTTCGACCAGACAGGGCGCGAACGGATATGGCTACACCTTC
.,TRBV10-2,TRBJ1-1,.,CASSGRGWENTEAFF,TGCGCCAGCAGTGGCCGGGGATGGGAAAACACTGAAGCTTTCTTT
.,TRBV2,TRBJ1-3,once,CASSLTDLSGNTIYF,TGTGCCAGCAGTTTGACCGACCTCTCTGGAAACACCATATATTTT
.,TRBV4-1,TRBJ1-5,.,CASSRKEGGNQPQHF,TGCGCCAGCAGCCGGAAGGAGGGGGGCAATCAGCCCCAGCATTTT
.,TRBV3-1/TRBV3-2,TRBJ1-1,.,CASSRGLTGLNTEAFF,TGTGCCAGCAGCCGAGGCCTGACAGGCCTGAACACTGAAGCTTTCTTT
TRBD1,TRBV6-5,TRBJ2-5,.,CASSPHQGARETQYF,TGTGCCAGCAGTCCCCACCAGGGGGCGCGAGAGACCCAGTACTTC
TRBD1,TRBV4-3,TRBJ2-6,.,CASSQGRQGSSGANVLTF,TGCGCCAGCAGCCAAGGAAGACAGGGGAGCTCTGGGGCCAACGTCCTGACTTTC
.,TRBV25-1,TRBJ1-2,.,CASSESYGYTF,TGTGCCAGCAGTGAGAGTTATGGCTACACCTTC
.,TRBV7-5,TRBJ1-1,.,CARSSTDGYTAAFF,TGTGCCAGAAGCTCGACAGACGGGTACACTGCAGCTTTCTTT
.,TRBV18,TRBJ2-1,.,CASSPNKGLENEQFF,TGTGCCAGCTCGCCTAATAAGGGTTTAGAGAATGAGCAGTTCTTC
.,TRBV13,TRBJ1-2,.,CASSFIQRPYGYTF,TGTGCCAGCAGCTTTATACAGAGACCCTATGGCTACACCTTC
.,TRBV2,TRBJ1-5,.,CASSGDQPQHF,TGTGCCAGCAGTGGGGATCAGCCCCAGCATTTT
.,TRBV7-9,TRBJ1-6,.,CASSLSNDNSPLHF,TGTGCCAGCAGCTTAAGCAATGATAATTCACCCCTCCACTTT